The 10 T cell receptor beta chains below all came from one sample that was sequenced in a study of tumor-infiltrating lymphocytes in primary liver carcinoma. The authors made TCR beta cDNA from around 500 ng total RNA with a constant-region primer. ARM-PCR was slightly modified, and three nested multiplex PCR rounds with it gave rise to the TCR beta libraries. The opening two PCR rounds, roughly 11 cycles each, paired TRBV1-TRBV30 forward primers with a C-beta reverse primer. TCRdb reprocessed the multiplex PCR reads with MiXCR, giving one entry per CDR3 protein. The sample lists approximately 120,000 distinct CDR3 sequences; under 65% were seen once. Both RNA and DNA were isolated together from approximately 20-30 mg of bulk tissue that had not been sorted. Sequenced: liver tumor tissue from sampling region 3. Stated subset: tumor region T3, left-lateral pole. Receptors originate from a woman aged 55-69 years with primary liver carcinoma and hepatitis B virus infection.

At least ten counts were recorded for this clonotype. V gene TRBV5-4 combines with J gene TRBJ2-7, with 7 bases matching TRBD2. Looked up from germline, CDR1 is SGHNT and CDR2 is YYREEE (reference sequence). Trimming removed 4 bases from V and 2 bases from J; junction bases left unmatched: 6. The CDR3 totals 14 residues. The CDR3 sequence is CASSRPGGTYEQYF. CDR3 DNA: TGTGCCAGCAGCCGGCCGGGGGGTACCTACGAGCAGTACTTC.

A remark on this clonotype: The conserved closing phenylalanine or tryptophan is absent in this CDR3, likely reflecting a read error. The V gene is TRBV11-2, the J gene TRBJ2-2; D is perhaps TRBD1 or TRBD2 (5 bases each). Trimming cost V 4 bases and J 11 bases, with 17 bases left between them. Looked up from germline, CDR1 is SGHAT and CDR2 is FQNNGV. The CDR3 has 14 amino acids. The CDR3 DNA sequence: TGTGCCAGCAGCTCGGGACCTACGGGCGGAGAGCTGTTTCTT. Its translation: CASSSGPTGGELFL.

Concerning this clonotype: No conserved phenylalanine or tryptophan is present at the end of the CDR3, so a read error is the likely explanation. V is TRBV11-2 and J is TRBJ1-1, with 10 bases lining up with TRBD1. CDR1 is SGHAT and CDR2 is FQNNGV in the germline V gene. This CDR3 is built from 14 residues. This CDR3 is CAGSPLGQGGEAFV. The CDR3 bases are TGTGCTGGCAGCCCGCTTGGACAGGGGGGAGAAGCTTTCGTT.

The chain links TRBV5-1 to TRBJ2-2; 11 bases match TRBD1. V lost 6 bases to trimming and J lost 5 bases; unmatched junction nucleotides: 9. CDR3 length: 16 residues. Germline values: CDR1 SGHRS, CDR2 YFSETQ. CDR3 coding DNA: TGCGCCAGCAACCCCCTGGACAGGGGGCTTACCGGGGAGCTGTTTTTT. Translation gives CASNPLDRGLTGELFF.

This clonotype was seen only a few times. Mismatch with germline at one junction end may stem from a read error. The J gene is TRBJ2-1, the V gene TRBV11-1, with D perhaps TRBD1 or TRBD2 (6 bases each). Germline CDR1 is SGHAT and CDR2 is FQDESV (reference sequence). The CDR3 runs 16 residues. In nucleotides, the CDR3 is TGCGCCAGCAGCTTAAGGGGGGCATACTCCTACAATGAGCAGTTCTTC. Protein sequence: CASSLRGAYSYNEQFF.

The sample holds many counts of this clonotype. A much larger clone sits a single nucleotide away, making a read error possible. This chain links TRBV4-2 with TRBJ2-7; D may match TRBD1 or TRBD2 (6 bases each). Germline-derived CDR1 and CDR2 are LGHNA and YNFKEQ. The CDR3 spans 15 residues. V was trimmed by 4 bases and J by 0 bases, leaving 13 bases between them. CDR3 amino acids: CASSRGGLGSYEQYF. The CDR3 DNA reads as TGTGCCAGCAGCCGAGGGGGACTCGGCTCCTACGAGCAGTACTTC.

For this clonotype: At one end the junction does not follow the germline gene, possibly because of a read error. The chain uses TRBV29-1 and TRBJ2-7; weak D call: TRBD1 (5 bases). This CDR3 is built from 12 residues. Germline V gene data show CDR1 as SQVTM and CDR2 as ANQGSEA. The CDR3 reads CSVADTGYEQHF. The CDR3 bases are TGCAGCGTTGCAGATACAGGCTACGAGCAGCACTTC.

In the case of this clonotype: Since a much larger clone is just one base distant, this may be a read error. V is TRBV12-3 or TRBV12-4 and J is TRBJ2-7; TRBD1 matches at 8 bases. V dropped 5 bases and J dropped 5; count of bases not matched to a gene: 8. CDR3 length equals 14 residues. The CDR3 DNA reads as TGTGCCAGCAGTACCCGGGACAGGTGCCACGAGCAGTACTTC. Residues: CASSTRDRCHEQYF.

As to this clonotype: In this CDR3 the conserved last residue, phenylalanine or tryptophan, is missing, so a read error is likely. The rearrangement uses TRBV30 and TRBJ2-3, with D possibly TRBD2 on 6 matching bases. V gave up 0 bases and J gave up 2 bases, with 15 bases separating them. Germline CDR1 reads GTSNPN; CDR2 reads SVGIG (reference sequence). This CDR3 has 16 residues. The CDR3 protein is CAWSVGEGGPTDTQYL. The CDR3 DNA follows: TGTGCCTGGAGTGTAGGTGAGGGAGGACCCACAGATACGCAGTATCTT.

This chain joins TRBV11-2 and TRBJ2-2; D may be TRBD2 (6 bases). Per the germline V gene, CDR1 is SGHAT and CDR2 is FQNNGV. The V gene lost 2 bases and the J gene lost 0 bases, with 13 bases spanning the gap. The CDR3 is made up of 17 amino acids. CDR3 sequence: CASSLPMWGANTGELFF. CDR3 in DNA: TGTGCCAGCAGCTTACCCATGTGGGGGGCGAACACCGGGGAGCTGTTTTTT.